The clone carrying this TCR beta chain was observed once. This entry belongs to a study of a mutant IDH1 vaccine in newly diagnosed glioma. Study-level background: Sex distribution of treated patients was approximately 60% male and roughly 40% female; mean age was roughly 37 years.

Only in-frame clones appear in the TCRdb table, and some are missing; sequencing was by immunoSEQ multiplex PCR. The sample contains about 88,000 clones, about 80% of which appear only once. This sample's time point: baseline, week 1 (first vaccination visit). Documented treatment: pre-vaccination baseline after standard-of-care therapy. The clonotype originates from a man aged 40-49 years with glioma. Some clones in this sample may be carry-over from other donors' samples. The material sequenced was PBMCs, taken from a glioma patient treated with radiotherapy, temozolomide or both.

CDR3 DNA sequence: TGTGCCAGCAGCCAAGTGGGGGGCTTAACAGATACGCAGTATTTT. Translating it yields CASSQVGGLTDTQYF. V usage is TRBV4-2 and J usage is TRBJ2-3; D possibly uses TRBD1 or TRBD2 (6 bases each). This CDR3 is 15 amino acids long. Trimming cost V 1 base and J 3 bases, with 11 bases left between them. The germline CDR1 and CDR2 sequences are LGHNA and YNFKEQ.